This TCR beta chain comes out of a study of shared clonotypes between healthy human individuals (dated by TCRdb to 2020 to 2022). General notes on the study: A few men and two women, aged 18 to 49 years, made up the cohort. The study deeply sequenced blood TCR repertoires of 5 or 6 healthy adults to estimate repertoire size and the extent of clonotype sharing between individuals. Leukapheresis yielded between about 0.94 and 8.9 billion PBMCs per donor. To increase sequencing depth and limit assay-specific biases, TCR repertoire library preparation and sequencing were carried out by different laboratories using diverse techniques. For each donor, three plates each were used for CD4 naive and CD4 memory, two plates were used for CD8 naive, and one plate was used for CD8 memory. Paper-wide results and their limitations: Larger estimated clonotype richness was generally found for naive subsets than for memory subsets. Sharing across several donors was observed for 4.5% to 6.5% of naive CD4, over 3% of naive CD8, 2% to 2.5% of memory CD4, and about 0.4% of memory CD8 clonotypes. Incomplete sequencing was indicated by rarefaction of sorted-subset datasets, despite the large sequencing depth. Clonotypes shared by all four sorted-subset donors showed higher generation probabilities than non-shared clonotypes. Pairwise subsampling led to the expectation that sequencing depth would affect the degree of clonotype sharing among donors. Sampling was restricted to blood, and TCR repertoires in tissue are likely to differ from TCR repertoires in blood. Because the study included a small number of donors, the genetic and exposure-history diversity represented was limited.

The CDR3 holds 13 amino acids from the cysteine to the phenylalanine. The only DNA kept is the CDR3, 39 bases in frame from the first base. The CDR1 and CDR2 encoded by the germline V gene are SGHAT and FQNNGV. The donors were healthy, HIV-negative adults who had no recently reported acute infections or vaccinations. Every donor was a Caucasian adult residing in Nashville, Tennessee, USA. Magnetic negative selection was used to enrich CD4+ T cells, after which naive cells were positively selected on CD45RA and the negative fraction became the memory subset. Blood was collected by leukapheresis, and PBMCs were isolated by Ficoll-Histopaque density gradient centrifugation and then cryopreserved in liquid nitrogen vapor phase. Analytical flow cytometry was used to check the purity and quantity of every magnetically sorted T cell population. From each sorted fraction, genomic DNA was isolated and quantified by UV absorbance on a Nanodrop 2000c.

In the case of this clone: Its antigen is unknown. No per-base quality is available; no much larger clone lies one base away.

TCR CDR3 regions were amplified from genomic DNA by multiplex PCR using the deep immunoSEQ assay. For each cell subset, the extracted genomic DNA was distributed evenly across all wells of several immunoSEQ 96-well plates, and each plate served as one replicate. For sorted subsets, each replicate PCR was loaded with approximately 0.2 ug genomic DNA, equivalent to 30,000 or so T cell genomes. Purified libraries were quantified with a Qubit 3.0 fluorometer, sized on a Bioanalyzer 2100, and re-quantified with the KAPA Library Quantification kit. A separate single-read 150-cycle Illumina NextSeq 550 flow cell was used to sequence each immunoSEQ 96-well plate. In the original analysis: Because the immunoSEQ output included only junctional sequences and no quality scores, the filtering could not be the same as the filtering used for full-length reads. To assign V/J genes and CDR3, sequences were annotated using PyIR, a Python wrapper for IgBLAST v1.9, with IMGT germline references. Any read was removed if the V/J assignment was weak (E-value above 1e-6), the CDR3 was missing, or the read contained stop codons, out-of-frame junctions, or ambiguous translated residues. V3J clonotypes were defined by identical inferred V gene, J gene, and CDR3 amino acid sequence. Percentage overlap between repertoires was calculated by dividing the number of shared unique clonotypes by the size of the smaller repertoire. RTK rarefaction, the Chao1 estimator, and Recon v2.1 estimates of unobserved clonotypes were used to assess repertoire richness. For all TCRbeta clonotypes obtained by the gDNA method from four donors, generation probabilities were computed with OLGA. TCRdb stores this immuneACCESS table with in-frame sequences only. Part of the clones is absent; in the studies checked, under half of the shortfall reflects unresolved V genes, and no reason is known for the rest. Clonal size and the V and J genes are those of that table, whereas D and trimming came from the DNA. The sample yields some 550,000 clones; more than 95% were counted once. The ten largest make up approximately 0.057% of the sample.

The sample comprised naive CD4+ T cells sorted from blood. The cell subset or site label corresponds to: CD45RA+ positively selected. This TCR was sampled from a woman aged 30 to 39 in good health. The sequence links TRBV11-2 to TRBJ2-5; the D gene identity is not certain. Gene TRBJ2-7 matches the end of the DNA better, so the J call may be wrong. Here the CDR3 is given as CASSRRLYYEQYF. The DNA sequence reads TGTGCCAGCAGCCGGCGGCTCTACTACGAGCAGTACTTC.